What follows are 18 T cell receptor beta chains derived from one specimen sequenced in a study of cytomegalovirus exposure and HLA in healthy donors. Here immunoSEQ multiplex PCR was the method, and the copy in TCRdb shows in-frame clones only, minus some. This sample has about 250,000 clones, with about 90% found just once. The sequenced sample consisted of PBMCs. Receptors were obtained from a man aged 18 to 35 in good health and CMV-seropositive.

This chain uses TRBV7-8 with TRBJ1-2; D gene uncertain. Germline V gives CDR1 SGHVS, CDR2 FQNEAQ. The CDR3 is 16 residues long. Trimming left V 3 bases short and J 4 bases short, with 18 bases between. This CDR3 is CASSLWRSPGSYGYTF. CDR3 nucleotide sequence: TGTGCCAGCAGCTTGTGGCGGTCCCCGGGCAGCTATGGCTACACCTTC.

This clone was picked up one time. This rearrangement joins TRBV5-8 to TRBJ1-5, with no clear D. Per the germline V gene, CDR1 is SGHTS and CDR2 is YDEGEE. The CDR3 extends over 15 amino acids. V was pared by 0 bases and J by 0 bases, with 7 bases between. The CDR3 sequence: CASSLGDVSNQPQHF. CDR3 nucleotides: TGTGCCAGCAGCTTGGGTGATGTTAGCAATCAGCCCCAGCATTTT.

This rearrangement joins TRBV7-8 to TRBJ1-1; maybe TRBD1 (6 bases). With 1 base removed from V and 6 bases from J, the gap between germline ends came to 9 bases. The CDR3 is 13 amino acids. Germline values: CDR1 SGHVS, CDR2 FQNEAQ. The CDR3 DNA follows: TGTGCCAGCAGCTTAGGGGGGCCAGCTGAAGCTTTCTTT. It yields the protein CASSLGGPAEAFF.

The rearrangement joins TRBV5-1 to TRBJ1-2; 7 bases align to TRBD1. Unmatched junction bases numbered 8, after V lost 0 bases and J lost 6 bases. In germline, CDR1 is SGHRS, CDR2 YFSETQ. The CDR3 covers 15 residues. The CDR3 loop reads CASSLADQGGNGYTF. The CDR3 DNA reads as TGCGCCAGCAGCTTGGCGGACCAGGGGGGTAATGGCTACACCTTC.

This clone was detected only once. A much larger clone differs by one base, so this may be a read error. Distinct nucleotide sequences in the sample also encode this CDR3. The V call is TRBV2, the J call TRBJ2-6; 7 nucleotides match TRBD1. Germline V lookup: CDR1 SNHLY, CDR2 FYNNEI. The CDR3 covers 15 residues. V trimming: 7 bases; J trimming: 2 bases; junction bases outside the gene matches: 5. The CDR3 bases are TGTGCCAGCACTCATGGACAGGCTGGGGCCAACGTCCTGACTTTC. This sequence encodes CASTHGQAGANVLTF.

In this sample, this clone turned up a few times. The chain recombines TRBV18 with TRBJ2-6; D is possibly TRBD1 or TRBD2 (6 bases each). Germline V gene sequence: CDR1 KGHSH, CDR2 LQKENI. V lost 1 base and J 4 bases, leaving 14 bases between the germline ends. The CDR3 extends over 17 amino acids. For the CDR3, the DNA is TGTGCCAGCTCACCACTCGGGGGCACTAACGGGGCCAACGTCCTGACTTTC. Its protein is CASSPLGGTNGANVLTF.

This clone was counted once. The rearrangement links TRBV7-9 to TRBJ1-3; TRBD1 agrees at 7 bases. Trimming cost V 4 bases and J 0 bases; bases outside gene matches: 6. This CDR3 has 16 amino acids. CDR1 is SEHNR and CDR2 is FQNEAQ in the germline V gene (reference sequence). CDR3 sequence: CASSSHRGYSGNTIYF. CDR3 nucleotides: TGTGCCAGCAGCTCACACAGGGGTTACTCTGGAAACACCATATATTTT.

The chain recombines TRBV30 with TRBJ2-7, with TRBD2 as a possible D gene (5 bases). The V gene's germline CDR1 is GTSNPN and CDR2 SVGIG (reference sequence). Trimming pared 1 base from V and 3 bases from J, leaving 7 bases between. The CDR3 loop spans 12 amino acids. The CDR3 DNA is TGTGCCTGGAGTGGGACTTTCTACGAGCAGTACTTC. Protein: CAWSGTFYEQYF.

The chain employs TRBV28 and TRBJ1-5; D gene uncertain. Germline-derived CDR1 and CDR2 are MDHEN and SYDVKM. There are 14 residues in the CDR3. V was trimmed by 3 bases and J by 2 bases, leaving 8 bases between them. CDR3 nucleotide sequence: TGTGCCAGCAGTTTGGGCAGGCGCAATCAGCCCCAGCATTTT. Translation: CASSLGRRNQPQHF.

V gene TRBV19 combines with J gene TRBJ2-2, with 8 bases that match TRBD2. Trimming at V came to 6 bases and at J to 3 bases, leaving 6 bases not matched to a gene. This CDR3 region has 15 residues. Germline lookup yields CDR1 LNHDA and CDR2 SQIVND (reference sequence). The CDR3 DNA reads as TGTGCCAGTAGAACGAGCGGGAGTGACACCGGGGAGCTGTTTTTT. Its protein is CASRTSGSDTGELFF.

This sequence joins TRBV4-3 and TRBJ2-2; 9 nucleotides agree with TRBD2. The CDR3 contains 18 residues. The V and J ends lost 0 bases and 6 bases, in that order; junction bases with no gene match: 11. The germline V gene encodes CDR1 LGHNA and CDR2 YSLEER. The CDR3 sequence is CASSQERPRAGGAGELFF. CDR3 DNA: TGCGCCAGCAGCCAAGAGAGACCCCGGGCGGGAGGGGCCGGGGAGCTGTTTTTT.

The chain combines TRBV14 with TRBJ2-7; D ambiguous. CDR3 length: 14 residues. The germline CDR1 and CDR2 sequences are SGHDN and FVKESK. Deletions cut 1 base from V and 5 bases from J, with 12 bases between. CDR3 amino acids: CASSQGPPSHEQYF. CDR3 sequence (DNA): TGTGCCAGCAGCCAAGGACCCCCAAGTCACGAGCAGTACTTC.

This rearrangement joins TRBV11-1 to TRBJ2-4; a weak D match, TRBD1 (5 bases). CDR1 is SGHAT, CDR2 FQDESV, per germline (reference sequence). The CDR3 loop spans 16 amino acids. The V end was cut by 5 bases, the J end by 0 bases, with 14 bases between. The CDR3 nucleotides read TGTGCCAGCAGCGCAGGGCCCCGAAGAGCCAAAAACATTCAGTACTTC. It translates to CASSAGPRRAKNIQYF.

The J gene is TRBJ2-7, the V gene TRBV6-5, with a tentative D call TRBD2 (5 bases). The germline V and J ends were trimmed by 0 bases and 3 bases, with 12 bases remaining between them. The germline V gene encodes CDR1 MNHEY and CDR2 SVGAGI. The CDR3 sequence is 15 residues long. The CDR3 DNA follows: TGTGCCAGCAGTTACTCGGACTCTCGTAACTACGAGCAGTACTTC. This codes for CASSYSDSRNYEQYF.

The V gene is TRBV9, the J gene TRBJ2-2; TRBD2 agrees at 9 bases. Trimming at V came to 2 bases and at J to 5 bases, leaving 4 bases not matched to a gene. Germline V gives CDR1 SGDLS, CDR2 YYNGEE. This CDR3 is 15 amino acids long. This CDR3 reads CASSVAGGITGELFF. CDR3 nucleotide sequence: TGTGCCAGCAGCGTTGCGGGAGGGATTACCGGGGAGCTGTTTTTT.

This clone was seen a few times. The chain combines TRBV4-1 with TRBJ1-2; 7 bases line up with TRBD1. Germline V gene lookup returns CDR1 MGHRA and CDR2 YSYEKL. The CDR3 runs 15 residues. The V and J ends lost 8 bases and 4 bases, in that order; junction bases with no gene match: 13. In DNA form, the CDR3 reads TGCGCCAGCGCGAGGGGGCCGGGGGGTTCCTATGGCTACACCTTC. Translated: CASARGPGGSYGYTF.

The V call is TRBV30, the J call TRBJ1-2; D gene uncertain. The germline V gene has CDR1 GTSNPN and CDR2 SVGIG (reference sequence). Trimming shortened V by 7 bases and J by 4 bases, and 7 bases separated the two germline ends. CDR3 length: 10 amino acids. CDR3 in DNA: TGTGCCTTTGACACCTATGGCTACACCTTC. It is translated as CAFDTYGYTF.

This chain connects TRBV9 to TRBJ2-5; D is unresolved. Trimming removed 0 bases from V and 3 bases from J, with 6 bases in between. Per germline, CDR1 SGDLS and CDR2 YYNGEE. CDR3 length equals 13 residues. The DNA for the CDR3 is TGTGCCAGCAGCGTAGGTCAGGAAGAGACCCAGTACTTC. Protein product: CASSVGQEETQYF.